The clone carrying this T cell receptor beta chain was found many times. A single record per CDR3 protein comes from TCRdb applying MiXCR to the 5' RACE reads. This table holds under 70,000 distinct CDR3 sequences, more than 9% found once. Trimming took off 5 bases at V and 4 bases at J, with 10 bases between the two ends. The V gene's germline CDR1 is SGHTA and CDR2 FQGNSA. CDR3 length equals 13 residues. The data derive from a study of early T cells in non-severe SARS-CoV-2 infection. Overall study context: The chains were unpaired, and the sequenced material was bulk RNA from unsorted whole blood.

The rearrangement uses TRBV7-2 and TRBJ2-3, with D maybe TRBD2 (5 bases). Sequences were obtained from whole blood. The receptor was isolated from an adult who was a healthcare worker with PCR-confirmed SARS-CoV-2 infection or an uninfected control (not recorded which). CDR3 loop: CASSGLAADTQYF. The CDR3 DNA reads TGTGCCAGCAGCGGGCTAGCTGCAGATACGCAGTATTTT.